This entry lists 23 T cell receptor beta chains sequenced from one sample in a study of blood T cell repertoires in COVID-19. Sequencing was performed with immunoSEQ multiplex PCR; in TCRdb, only in-frame clones are kept and a portion is missing. The sample consists of 200,000 to 250,000 clones, roughly 88% of them appearing once. Sequences were obtained from peripheral blood. All receptors come from a man at least 80 years old with acute or convalescent COVID-19.

The rearrangement uses TRBV12-3 or TRBV12-4 and TRBJ2-7; maybe TRBD2 (6 bases). The CDR3 contains 13 residues. V shed 1 base and J shed 7 bases, with 11 bases lying between them. CDR3 nucleotides: TGTGCCAGCAGTTTAGGAACTGGGGGGGAGCAGTACTTC. As protein: CASSLGTGGEQYF.

The V call is TRBV28, the J call TRBJ1-2; the D gene is possibly TRBD1 (5 bases). This CDR3 comprises 12 residues. With 6 bases removed from V and 6 bases from J, the gap between germline ends came to 11 bases. Germline-derived CDR1 and CDR2 are MDHEN and SYDVKM. This chain's CDR3 is CASRGRADGYTF. The DNA of the CDR3 is TGTGCCAGCAGGGGCAGGGCCGATGGCTACACCTTC.

As to this clone: The sample contains more than one DNA sequence encoding this CDR3. The chain is built from TRBV5-1 and TRBJ2-2, with D unclear. This CDR3 comprises 13 residues. Germline V lookup: CDR1 SGHRS, CDR2 YFSETQ. V was trimmed by 4 bases and J by 4 bases, leaving 8 bases between them. The chain's CDR3 is CASSPSGTGELFF. DNA of the CDR3: TGCGCCAGCAGCCCCTCGGGCACCGGGGAGCTGTTTTTT.

J is TRBJ2-1 and V is TRBV2; 10 bases match TRBD1. Trimming at V came to 6 bases and at J to 8 bases, leaving 1 base not matched to a gene. The CDR3 covers 12 residues. Looked up from germline, CDR1 is SNHLY and CDR2 is FYNNEI. CDR3 sequence reads: CASRTGGHEQFF. The CDR3 region has the DNA TGTGCCAGCAGGACAGGGGGCCATGAGCAGTTCTTC. The complete variable domain, with remaining parts taken from reference TRBV2 and TRBJ2-1, reads EPEVTQTPSHQVTQMGQEVILRCVPISNHLYFYWYRQILGQKVEFLVSFYNNEISEKSEIFDDQFSVERPDGSNFTLKIRSTKLEDSAMYFCASRTGGHEQFFGPGTRLTVL.

This sequence joins TRBV7-9 and TRBJ2-6; maybe TRBD1 (5 bases). From germline, CDR1 is SEHNR and CDR2 FQNEAQ (reference sequence). The length of the CDR3 is 17 residues. Trimming stripped 1 base from V and 1 base from J, with 11 bases between. The CDR3 sequence is CASSLDQGRSGANVLTF. As DNA, the CDR3 is TGTGCCAGCAGCTTAGATCAGGGTCGGTCTGGGGCCAACGTCCTGACTTTC.

This chain joins TRBV9 and TRBJ1-4; D unresolved. Trimming took off 6 bases at V and 8 bases at J, with 17 bases between the two ends. The germline V gene has CDR1 SGDLS and CDR2 YYNGEE. The CDR3 contains 14 residues. This chain's CDR3 is CASNRGGQREKLFF. DNA for the CDR3: TGTGCCAGCAACCGGGGAGGCCAGCGGGAAAAACTGTTTTTT.

This clone was seen once. The rearrangement links TRBV28 to TRBJ2-3; 7 bases map to TRBD1. This CDR3 has 14 amino acids. The germline CDR1 and CDR2 sequences are MDHEN and SYDVKM. V was clipped by 5 bases and J by 0 bases; unmatched bases: 2. In nucleotides, the CDR3 is TGTGCCAGCAGTATGGGACAGAGCACAGATACGCAGTATTTT. Translating gives CASSMGQSTDTQYF. The variable domain in full, completed from reference TRBV28 and TRBJ2-3, reads DVKVTQSSRYLVKRTGEKVFLECVQDMDHENMFWYRQDPGLGLRLIYFSYDVKMKEKGDIPEGYSVSREKKERFSLILESASTNQTSMYLCASSMGQSTDTQYFGPGTRLTVL.

The genes are TRBV19 and TRBJ1-6, with 8 positions matching TRBD1. Losses at the gene ends were 6 bases for V and 3 bases for J; bases not matched to a gene: 10. Germline V gene sequence: CDR1 LNHDA, CDR2 SQIVND (reference sequence). The CDR3 has 17 residues. In DNA form, the CDR3 reads TGTGCCAGTAGCCCGGGACAGGATCGGTACTATAATTCACCCCTCCACTTT. This sequence encodes CASSPGQDRYYNSPLHF. The entire variable domain, with the rest obtained from reference TRBV19 and TRBJ1-6, is as follows: DGGITQSPKYLFRKEGQNVTLSCEQNLNHDAMYWYRQDPGQGLRLIYYSQIVNDFQKGDIAEGYSVSREKKESFPLTVTSAQKNPTAFYLCASSPGQDRYYNSPLHFGNGTRLTVT.

The chain joins TRBV29-1 to TRBJ2-3; 8 nucleotides align to TRBD1. Germline CDR1 reads SQVTM; CDR2 reads ANQGSEA. The CDR3 is 16 residues long. V gave up 8 bases and J gave up 1 base; unmatched junction bases: 14. The CDR3 sequence: CSTRTGSRSGTDTQYF. Here the CDR3 DNA reads TGCAGCACCCGGACAGGGTCGCGATCGGGCACAGATACGCAGTATTTT.

This rearrangement joins TRBV7-2 to TRBJ1-6; D is uncertain. Germline lookup yields CDR1 SGHTA and CDR2 FQGNSA. The CDR3 sequence is 15 residues long. Trimming shortened V by 2 bases and J by 7 bases, and 12 bases separated the two germline ends. CDR3 in DNA: TGTGCCAGCAGCTTAAGAGGGTGGAACAATTCACCCCTCCACTTT. This gives the protein CASSLRGWNNSPLHF.

This chain joins TRBV27 and TRBJ1-2, with 7 bases lining up with TRBD1. CDR3 length equals 13 residues. From germline, CDR1 is MNHEY and CDR2 SMNVEV (reference sequence). Trimming removed 2 bases from V and 8 bases from J; junction bases left unmatched: 5. The DNA of the CDR3 is TGTGCCAGCAGTTTAGACAGGGTGGGCGGCTACACCTTC. It encodes CASSLDRVGGYTF.

The V and J genes are TRBV10-3 and TRBJ1-2, with unresolved D. Germline V gives CDR1 ENHRY, CDR2 SYGVKD. CDR3 length equals 16 residues. V lost 0 bases to trimming and J lost 4 bases, with 15 bases between them. CDR3 sequence reads: CAISESSADGSYGYTF. For the CDR3, the DNA is TGTGCCATCAGTGAGTCCAGCGCTGACGGAAGCTATGGCTACACCTTC.

The count of this clone is one. V usage is TRBV6-1 and J usage is TRBJ2-6; weak D call: TRBD2 (5 bases). CDR3 length: 19 amino acids. V lost 4 bases and J 0 bases, leaving 19 bases between the germline ends. Germline V gene lookup returns CDR1 MNHNS and CDR2 SASEGT. The CDR3: CASSARSLRRDSGANVLTF. As DNA, the CDR3 is TGTGCCAGCAGTGCCCGGTCCTTACGTCGGGACTCTGGGGCCAACGTCCTGACTTTC.

This clone was observed a handful of times. The chain uses TRBV2 and TRBJ2-1; 8 bases line up with TRBD1. J lost 5 bases, V lost 5 bases, and 8 bases had no gene match. CDR3 length: 15 amino acids. The V gene's germline CDR1 is SNHLY and CDR2 FYNNEI. Here the CDR3 reads CASSPRGQGHNEQFF. In DNA, the CDR3 is TGTGCCAGCAGTCCTAGAGGACAGGGACACAATGAGCAGTTCTTC.

The chain carries TRBV7-8 and TRBJ2-2; TRBD2 agrees at 9 bases. Germline trimming cut 2 bases from V and 7 bases from J; bases unmatched to any gene: 11. The CDR3 spans 17 residues. CDR1 is SGHVS, CDR2 FQNEAQ, per germline. The CDR3 spells CASSLRNSGGVRGELFF. DNA for the CDR3: TGTGCCAGCAGCTTAAGGAATAGCGGGGGTGTACGCGGGGAGCTGTTTTTT. Together with reference TRBV7-8 and TRBJ2-2, the CDR3 gives the full variable domain: GAGVSQSPRYKVAKRGQDVALRCDPISGHVSLFWYQQALGQGPEFLTYFQNEAQLDKSGLPSDRFFAERPEGSVSTLKIQRTQQEDSAVYLCASSLRNSGGVRGELFFGEGSRLTVL.

J is TRBJ2-7 and V is TRBV5-1; 10 bases line up with TRBD2. The CDR3 totals 14 residues. The germline gives CDR1 SGHRS, CDR2 YFSETQ. The junction had 3 bases not matched to a gene; V was cut back by 4 bases and J by 2 bases. CDR3 amino acids: CASSIGLAAYEQYF. CDR3 bases: TGCGCCAGCAGCATTGGACTAGCGGCCTACGAGCAGTACTTC.

The gene calls are TRBV19 and TRBJ2-2, with TRBD1 matching 10 bases. Germline loops: CDR1 LNHDA, CDR2 SQIVND (reference sequence). This CDR3 is 15 amino acids long. The V gene end was trimmed by 3 bases and the J gene end by 3 bases; junction bases not matched to a gene: 1. The CDR3 is CASSMGTGDTGELFF. Here the CDR3 DNA reads TGTGCCAGTAGTATGGGGACAGGGGACACCGGGGAGCTGTTTTTT. Drawing the rest from reference TRBV19 and TRBJ2-2, the complete variable domain is DGGITQSPKYLFRKEGQNVTLSCEQNLNHDAMYWYRQDPGQGLRLIYYSQIVNDFQKGDIAEGYSVSREKKESFPLTVTSAQKNPTAFYLCASSMGTGDTGELFFGEGSRLTVL.

The genes are TRBV3-1 (or the pseudogene TRBV3-2) and TRBJ2-7, with 8 bases identical to TRBD2. This CDR3 region has 22 residues. From germline, CDR1 is LGHDT and CDR2 YNNKEL (reference sequence). Germline trimming cut 3 bases from V and 2 bases from J; bases unmatched to any gene: 27. CDR3 DNA sequence: TGTGCCAGCAGCCAGTTAGGGACCGGGGGTCCGGGGGGGAGGTTTCGAGCCTACGAGCAGTACTTC. It translates to CASSQLGTGGPGGRFRAYEQYF.

About this clone: Other DNA sequences in this sample translate to the same CDR3. The V gene is TRBV28, the J gene TRBJ2-7; D gene unclear. V gave up 5 bases and J gave up 4 bases, with 9 bases separating them. There are 12 residues in the CDR3. Germline V gene lookup returns CDR1 MDHEN and CDR2 SYDVKM. The CDR3 DNA reads as TGTGCCAGCAGTCCGGGTGGATACGAGCAGTACTTC. This encodes CASSPGGYEQYF.

This chain connects TRBV5-1 to TRBJ2-7; 14 nucleotides agree with TRBD2. Germline trimming cut 4 bases from V and 0 bases from J; bases unmatched to any gene: 12. Per germline, CDR1 SGHRS and CDR2 YFSETQ. The length of the CDR3 is 19 residues. This CDR3 is CASSGWVTSGRALSYEQYF. For the CDR3, the DNA is TGCGCCAGCAGCGGCTGGGTGACTAGCGGGAGGGCCCTCTCCTACGAGCAGTACTTC.

The J gene is TRBJ1-6, the V gene TRBV19, with TRBD1 identical over 8 bases. This CDR3 region has 14 residues. The germline CDR1 and CDR2 sequences are LNHDA and SQIVND (reference sequence). With 5 bases clipped from V and 7 bases from J, the junction kept 4 bases outside the gene matches. The CDR3 DNA is TGTGCCAGTAGTCTAACAGGGGGAAATTCACCCCTCCACTTT. Protein: CASSLTGGNSPLHF. Combining the CDR3 with reference TRBV19 and TRBJ1-6 gives the whole variable domain DGGITQSPKYLFRKEGQNVTLSCEQNLNHDAMYWYRQDPGQGLRLIYYSQIVNDFQKGDIAEGYSVSREKKESFPLTVTSAQKNPTAFYLCASSLTGGNSPLHFGNGTRLTVT.

The CDR3: CASSSLAGVLREQYF. CDR3 in DNA: TGTGCCAGCAGTTCACTAGCGGGAGTTCTAAGGGAGCAGTACTTC. V gene TRBV11-2 combines with J gene TRBJ2-7; TRBD2 aligns across 11 bases. CDR3 length: 15 amino acids. The germline gives CDR1 SGHAT, CDR2 FQNNGV. The ends lost 6 bases at V and 7 bases at J; junction bases unmatched: 11.

J is TRBJ1-2 and V is TRBV7-8; no clear D gene. The V gene's germline CDR1 is SGHVS and CDR2 FQNEAQ. The CDR3 length is 16 residues. Trimming removed 5 bases at V and 6 bases at J, with 22 bases between. The CDR3 DNA follows: TGTGCCAGCAGCCCCCGAGGCTCCAGTCGACGGGATGGCTACACCTTC. Translation gives CASSPRGSSRRDGYTF.